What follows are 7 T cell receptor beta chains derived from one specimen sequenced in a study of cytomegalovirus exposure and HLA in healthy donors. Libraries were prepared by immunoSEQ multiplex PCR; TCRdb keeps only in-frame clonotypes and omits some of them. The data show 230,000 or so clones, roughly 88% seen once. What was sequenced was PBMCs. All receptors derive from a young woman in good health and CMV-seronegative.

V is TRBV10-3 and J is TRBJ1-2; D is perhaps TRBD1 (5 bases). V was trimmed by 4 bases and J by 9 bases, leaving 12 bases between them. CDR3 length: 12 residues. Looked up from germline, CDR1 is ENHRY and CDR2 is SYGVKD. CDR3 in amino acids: CAISGDSISYTF. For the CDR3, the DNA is TGTGCCATCAGTGGAGACAGTATAAGCTACACCTTC.

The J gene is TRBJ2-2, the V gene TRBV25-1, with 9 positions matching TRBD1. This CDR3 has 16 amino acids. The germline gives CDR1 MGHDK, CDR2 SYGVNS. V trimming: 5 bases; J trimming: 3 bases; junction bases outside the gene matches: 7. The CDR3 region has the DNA TGTGCCAGCAGTCCTTTCCGGGACAGGGACACCGGGGAGCTGTTTTTT. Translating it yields CASSPFRDRDTGELFF.

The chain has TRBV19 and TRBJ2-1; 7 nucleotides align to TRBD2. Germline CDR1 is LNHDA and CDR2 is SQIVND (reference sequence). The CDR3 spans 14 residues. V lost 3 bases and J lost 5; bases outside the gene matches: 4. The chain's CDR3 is CASSIGTIHNEQFF. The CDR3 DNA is TGTGCCAGTAGTATCGGGACTATACACAATGAGCAGTTCTTC.

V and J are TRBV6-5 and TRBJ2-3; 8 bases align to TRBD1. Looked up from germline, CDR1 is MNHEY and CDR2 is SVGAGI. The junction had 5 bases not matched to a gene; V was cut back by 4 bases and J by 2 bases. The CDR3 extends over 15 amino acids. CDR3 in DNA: TGTGCCAGCAGTTTACGACAGGGGTTCACAGATACGCAGTATTTT. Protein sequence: CASSLRQGFTDTQYF.

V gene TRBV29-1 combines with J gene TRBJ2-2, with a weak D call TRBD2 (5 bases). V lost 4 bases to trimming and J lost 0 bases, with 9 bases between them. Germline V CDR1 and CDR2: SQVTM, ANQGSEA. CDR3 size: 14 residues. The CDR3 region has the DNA TGCAGCGTTGCCCAGCGGACGAACACCGGGGAGCTGTTTTTT. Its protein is CSVAQRTNTGELFF.

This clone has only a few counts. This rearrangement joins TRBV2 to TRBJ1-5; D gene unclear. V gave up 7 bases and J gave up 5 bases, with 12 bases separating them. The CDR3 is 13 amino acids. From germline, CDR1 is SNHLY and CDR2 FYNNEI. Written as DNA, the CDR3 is TGTGCCAGCAACATGGAGGCGTATCAGCCCCAGCATTTT. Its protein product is CASNMEAYQPQHF.

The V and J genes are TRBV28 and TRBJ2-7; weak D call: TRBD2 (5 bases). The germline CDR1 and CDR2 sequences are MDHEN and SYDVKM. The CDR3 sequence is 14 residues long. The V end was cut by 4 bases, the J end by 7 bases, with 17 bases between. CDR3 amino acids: CASSSLLVSREQYF. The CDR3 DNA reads TGTGCCAGCAGTTCTCTACTAGTTTCTCGGGAGCAGTACTTC.